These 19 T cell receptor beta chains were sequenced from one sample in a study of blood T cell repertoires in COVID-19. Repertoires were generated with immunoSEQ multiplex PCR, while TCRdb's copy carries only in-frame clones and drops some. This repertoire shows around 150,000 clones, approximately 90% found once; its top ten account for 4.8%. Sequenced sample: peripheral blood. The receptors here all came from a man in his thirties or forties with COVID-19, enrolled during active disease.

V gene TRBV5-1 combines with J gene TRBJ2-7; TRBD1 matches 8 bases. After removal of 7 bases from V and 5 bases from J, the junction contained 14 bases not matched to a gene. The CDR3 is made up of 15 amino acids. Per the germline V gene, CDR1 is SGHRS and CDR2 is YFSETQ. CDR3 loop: CASRISHQQGDEQYF. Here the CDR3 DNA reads TGCGCCAGCCGGATCTCGCATCAACAGGGGGACGAGCAGTACTTC.

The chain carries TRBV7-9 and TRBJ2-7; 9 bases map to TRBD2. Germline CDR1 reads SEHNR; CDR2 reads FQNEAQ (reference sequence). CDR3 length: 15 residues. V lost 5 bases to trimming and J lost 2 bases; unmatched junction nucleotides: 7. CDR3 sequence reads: CASSPGVAGAYEQYF. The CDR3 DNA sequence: TGTGCCAGCAGCCCCGGGGTAGCGGGAGCCTACGAGCAGTACTTC. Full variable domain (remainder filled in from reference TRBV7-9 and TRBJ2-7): DTGVSQNPRHKITKRGQNVTFRCDPISEHNRLYWYRQTLGQGPEFLTYFQNEAQLEKSRLLSDRFSAERPKGSFSTLEIQRTEQGDSAMYLCASSPGVAGAYEQYFGPGTRLTVT.

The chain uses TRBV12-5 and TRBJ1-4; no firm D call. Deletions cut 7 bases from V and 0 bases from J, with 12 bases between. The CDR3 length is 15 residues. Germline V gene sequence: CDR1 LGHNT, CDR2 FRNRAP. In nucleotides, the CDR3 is TGTGCTAGTGCCCCTCCGTATCCAACTAATGAAAAACTGTTTTTT. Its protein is CASAPPYPTNEKLFF.

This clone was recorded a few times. The CDR3 DNA sequence: TGTGCCAGCAGCCATAAGGGGGCTTTGGTCGACAATGAGCAGTTCTTC. Protein product: CASSHKGALVDNEQFF. V and J are TRBV3-1 (or the pseudogene TRBV3-2) and TRBJ2-1; 7 bases align to TRBD1. This CDR3 comprises 16 residues. J lost 5 bases, V lost 3 bases, and 10 bases had no gene match. Germline CDR1 reads LGHDT; CDR2 reads YNNKEL (reference sequence).

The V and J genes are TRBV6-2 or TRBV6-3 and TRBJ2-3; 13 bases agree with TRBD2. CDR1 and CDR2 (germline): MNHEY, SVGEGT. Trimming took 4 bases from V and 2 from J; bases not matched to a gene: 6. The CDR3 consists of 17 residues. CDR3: CASSSRLAGGFTDTQYF. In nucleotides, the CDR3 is TGTGCCAGCAGTTCAAGACTAGCGGGAGGTTTCACAGATACGCAGTATTTT.

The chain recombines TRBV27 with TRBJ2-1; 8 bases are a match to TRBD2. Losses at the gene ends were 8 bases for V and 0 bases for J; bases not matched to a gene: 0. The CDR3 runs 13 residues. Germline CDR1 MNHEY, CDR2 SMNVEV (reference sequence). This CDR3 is CASGTSSYNEQFF. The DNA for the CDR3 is TGTGCCAGCGGGACTAGCTCCTACAATGAGCAGTTCTTC.

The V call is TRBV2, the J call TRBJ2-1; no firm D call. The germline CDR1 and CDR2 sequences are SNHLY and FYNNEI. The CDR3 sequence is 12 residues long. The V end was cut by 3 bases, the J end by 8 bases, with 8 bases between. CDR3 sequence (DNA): TGTGCCAGCAGTGATGTAGTCTATGAGCAGTTCTTC. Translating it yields CASSDVVYEQFF.

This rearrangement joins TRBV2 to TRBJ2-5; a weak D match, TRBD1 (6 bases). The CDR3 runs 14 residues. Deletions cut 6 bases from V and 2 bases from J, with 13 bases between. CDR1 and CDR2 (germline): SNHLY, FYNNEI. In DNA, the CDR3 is TGTGCCAGCAGGGACAGCAACGTACAAGAGACCCAGTACTTC. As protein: CASRDSNVQETQYF.

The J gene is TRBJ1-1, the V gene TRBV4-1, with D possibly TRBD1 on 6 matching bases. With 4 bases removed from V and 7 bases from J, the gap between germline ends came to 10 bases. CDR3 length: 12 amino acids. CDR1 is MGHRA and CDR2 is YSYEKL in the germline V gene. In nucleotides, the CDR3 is TGCGCCAGCAGCCGGTTGACAGGTGAAGCTTTCTTT. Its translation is CASSRLTGEAFF.

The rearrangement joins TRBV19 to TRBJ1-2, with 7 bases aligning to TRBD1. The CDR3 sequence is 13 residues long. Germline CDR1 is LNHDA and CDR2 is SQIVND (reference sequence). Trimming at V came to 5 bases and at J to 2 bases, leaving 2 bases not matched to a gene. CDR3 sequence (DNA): TGTGCCAGTAGTGAGACAGGGAACTATGGCTACACCTTC. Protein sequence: CASSETGNYGYTF.

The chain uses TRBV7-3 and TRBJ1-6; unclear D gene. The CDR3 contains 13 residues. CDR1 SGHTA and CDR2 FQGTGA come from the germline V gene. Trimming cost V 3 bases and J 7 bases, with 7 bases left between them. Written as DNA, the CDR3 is TGTGCCAGCAGCTTTACATCGAATTCACCCCTCCACTTT. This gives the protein CASSFTSNSPLHF.

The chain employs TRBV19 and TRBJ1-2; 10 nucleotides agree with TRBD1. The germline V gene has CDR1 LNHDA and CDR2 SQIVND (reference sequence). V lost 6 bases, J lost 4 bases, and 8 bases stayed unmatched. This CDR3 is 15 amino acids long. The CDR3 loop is CASSFSGQGIYGYTF. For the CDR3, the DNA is TGTGCCAGTAGCTTTTCGGGACAGGGGATCTATGGCTACACCTTC.

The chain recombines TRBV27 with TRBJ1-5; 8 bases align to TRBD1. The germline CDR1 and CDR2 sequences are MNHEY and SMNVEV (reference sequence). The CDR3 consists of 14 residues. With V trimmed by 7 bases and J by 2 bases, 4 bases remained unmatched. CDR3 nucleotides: TGTGCCAGCAAAGGACAGGGAGGCAATCAGCCCCAGCATTTT. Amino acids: CASKGQGGNQPQHF.

The CDR3 DNA follows: TGCAGTGCCCGAAATTCTAGGGAGCTGTTTTTT. Amino acids: CSARNSRELFF. V and J are TRBV20-1 and TRBJ2-2; D ambiguous. There are 11 residues in the CDR3. CDR1 DFQATT and CDR2 SNEGSKA come from the germline V gene (reference sequence). V was pared by 6 bases and J by 9 bases, with 11 bases between.

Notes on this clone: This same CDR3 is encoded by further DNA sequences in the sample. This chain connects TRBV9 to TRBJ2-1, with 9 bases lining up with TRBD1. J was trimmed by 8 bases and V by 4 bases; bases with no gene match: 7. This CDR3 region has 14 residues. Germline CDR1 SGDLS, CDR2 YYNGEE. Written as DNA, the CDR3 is TGTGCCAGCAGCCCCCGGACAGGGGACGATGAGCAGTTCTTC. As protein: CASSPRTGDDEQFF.

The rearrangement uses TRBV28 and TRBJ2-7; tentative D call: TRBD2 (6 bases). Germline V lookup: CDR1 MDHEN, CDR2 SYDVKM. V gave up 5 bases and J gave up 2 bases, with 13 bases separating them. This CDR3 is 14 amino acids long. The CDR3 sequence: CASSGSGVTYEQYF. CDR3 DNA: TGTGCCAGCAGTGGGTCGGGGGTAACCTACGAGCAGTACTTC.

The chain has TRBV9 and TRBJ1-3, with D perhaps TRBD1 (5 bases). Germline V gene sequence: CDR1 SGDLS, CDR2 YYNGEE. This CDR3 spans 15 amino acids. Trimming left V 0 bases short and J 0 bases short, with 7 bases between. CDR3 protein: CASSVEGNSGNTIYF. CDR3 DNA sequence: TGTGCCAGCAGCGTAGAGGGGAACTCTGGAAACACCATATATTTT.

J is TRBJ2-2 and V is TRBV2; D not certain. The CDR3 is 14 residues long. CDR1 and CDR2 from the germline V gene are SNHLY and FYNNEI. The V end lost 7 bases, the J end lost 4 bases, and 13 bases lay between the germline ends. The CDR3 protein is CASTMRSGTGELFF. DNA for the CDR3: TGTGCCAGCACAATGAGGTCGGGCACCGGGGAGCTGTTTTTT.

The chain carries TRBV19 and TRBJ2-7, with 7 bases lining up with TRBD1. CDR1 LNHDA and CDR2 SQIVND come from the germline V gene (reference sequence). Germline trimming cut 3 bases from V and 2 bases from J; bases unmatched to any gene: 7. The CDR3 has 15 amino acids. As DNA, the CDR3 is TGTGCCAGTAGTATTACAGGGGTCCGACCCTACGAGCAGTACTTC. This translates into CASSITGVRPYEQYF.